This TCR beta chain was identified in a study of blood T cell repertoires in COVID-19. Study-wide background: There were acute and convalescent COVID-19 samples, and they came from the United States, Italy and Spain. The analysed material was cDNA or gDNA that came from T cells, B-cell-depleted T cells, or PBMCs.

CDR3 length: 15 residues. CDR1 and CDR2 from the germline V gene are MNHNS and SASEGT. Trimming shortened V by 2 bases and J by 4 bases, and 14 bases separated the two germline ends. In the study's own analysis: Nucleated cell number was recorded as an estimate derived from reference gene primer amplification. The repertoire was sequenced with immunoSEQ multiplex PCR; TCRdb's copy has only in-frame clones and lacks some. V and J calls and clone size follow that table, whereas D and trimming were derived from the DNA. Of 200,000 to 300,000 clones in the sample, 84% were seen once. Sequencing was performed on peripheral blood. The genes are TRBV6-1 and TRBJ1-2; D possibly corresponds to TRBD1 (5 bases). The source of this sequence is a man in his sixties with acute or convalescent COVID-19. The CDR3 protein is CASSEIKTVSYGYTF. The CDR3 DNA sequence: TGTGCCAGCAGTGAAATAAAGACAGTTAGCTATGGCTACACCTTC.